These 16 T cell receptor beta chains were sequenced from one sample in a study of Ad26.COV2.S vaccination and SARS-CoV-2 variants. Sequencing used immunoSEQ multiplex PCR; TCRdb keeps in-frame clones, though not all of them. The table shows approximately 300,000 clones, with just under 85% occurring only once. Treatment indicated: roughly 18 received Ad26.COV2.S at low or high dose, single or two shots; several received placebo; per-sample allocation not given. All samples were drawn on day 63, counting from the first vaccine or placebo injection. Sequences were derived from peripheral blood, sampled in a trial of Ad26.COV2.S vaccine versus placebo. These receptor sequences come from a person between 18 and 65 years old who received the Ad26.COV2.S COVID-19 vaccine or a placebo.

As DNA, the CDR3 is TGTGCCAGCAGCTATTTTTCTGGAAACACCATATATTTT. Translation gives CASSYFSGNTIYF. The chain has TRBV7-9 and TRBJ1-3, with D hard to call. The V end was cut by 4 bases, the J end by 1 base, with 5 bases between. There are 13 residues in the CDR3. Germline CDR1 and CDR2: SEHNR and FQNEAQ (reference sequence).

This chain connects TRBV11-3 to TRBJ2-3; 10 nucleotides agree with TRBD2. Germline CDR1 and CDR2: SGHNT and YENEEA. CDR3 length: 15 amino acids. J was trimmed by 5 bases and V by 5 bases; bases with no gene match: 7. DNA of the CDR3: TGTGCCAGCAGCCCGAGCGGGGGGGCCTTAGATACGCAGTATTTT. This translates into CASSPSGGALDTQYF.

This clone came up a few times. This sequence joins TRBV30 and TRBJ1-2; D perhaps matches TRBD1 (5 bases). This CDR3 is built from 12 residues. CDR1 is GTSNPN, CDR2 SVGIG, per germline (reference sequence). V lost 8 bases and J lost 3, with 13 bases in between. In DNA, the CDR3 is TGTGCCGGCCCTACAGGCCACTATGGCTACACCTTC. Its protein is CAGPTGHYGYTF.

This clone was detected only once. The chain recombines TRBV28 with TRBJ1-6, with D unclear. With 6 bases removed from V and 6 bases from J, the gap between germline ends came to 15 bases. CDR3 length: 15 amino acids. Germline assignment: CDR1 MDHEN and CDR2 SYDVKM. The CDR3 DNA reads TGTGCCAGCAGCCGAAATTCCCCTGGTAATTCACCCCTCCACTTT. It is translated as CASSRNSPGNSPLHF.

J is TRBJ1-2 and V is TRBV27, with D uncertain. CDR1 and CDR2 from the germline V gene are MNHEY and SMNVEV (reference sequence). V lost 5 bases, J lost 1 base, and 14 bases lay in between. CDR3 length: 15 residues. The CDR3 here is CASSPESALNYGYTF. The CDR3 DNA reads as TGTGCCAGCAGTCCCGAGTCTGCGCTTAACTATGGCTACACCTTC.

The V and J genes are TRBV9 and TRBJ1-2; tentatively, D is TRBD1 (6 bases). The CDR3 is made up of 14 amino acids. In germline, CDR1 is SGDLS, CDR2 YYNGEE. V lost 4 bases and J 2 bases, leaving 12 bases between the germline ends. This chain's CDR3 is CASSLEQGNYGYTF. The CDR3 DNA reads TGTGCCAGCAGCCTAGAACAGGGAAACTATGGCTACACCTTC.

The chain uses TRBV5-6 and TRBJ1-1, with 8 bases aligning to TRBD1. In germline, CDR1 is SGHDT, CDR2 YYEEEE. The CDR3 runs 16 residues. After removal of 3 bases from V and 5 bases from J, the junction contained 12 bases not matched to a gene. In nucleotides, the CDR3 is TGTGCCAGCAGCTACTTTCAGGGGGCCAAGGTAACTGAAGCTTTCTTT. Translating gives CASSYFQGAKVTEAFF.

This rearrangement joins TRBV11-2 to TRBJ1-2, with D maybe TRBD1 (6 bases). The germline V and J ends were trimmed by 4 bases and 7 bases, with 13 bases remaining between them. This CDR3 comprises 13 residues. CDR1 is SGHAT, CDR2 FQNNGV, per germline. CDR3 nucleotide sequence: TGTGCCAGCAGCTCCTGGGCAGGGGCTGGCTACACCTTC. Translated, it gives CASSSWAGAGYTF.

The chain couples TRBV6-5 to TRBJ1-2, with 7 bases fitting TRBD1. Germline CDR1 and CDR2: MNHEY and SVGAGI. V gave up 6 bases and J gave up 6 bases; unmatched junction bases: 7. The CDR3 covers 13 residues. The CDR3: CASSATGVNGYTF. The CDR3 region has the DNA TGTGCCAGCAGCGCAACAGGGGTGAATGGCTACACCTTC.

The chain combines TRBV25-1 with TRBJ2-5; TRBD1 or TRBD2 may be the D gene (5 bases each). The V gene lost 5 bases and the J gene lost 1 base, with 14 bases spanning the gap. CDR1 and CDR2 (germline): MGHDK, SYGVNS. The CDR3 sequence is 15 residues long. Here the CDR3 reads CASSSQGRSQETQYF. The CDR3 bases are TGTGCCAGCAGTTCGCAGGGACGCTCCCAAGAGACCCAGTACTTC. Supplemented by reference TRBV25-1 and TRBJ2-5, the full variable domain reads EADIYQTPRYLVIGTGKKITLECSQTMGHDKMYWYQQDPGMELHLIHYSYGVNSTEKGDLSSESTVSRIRTEHFPLTLESARPSHTSQYLCASSSQGRSQETQYFGPGTRLLVL.

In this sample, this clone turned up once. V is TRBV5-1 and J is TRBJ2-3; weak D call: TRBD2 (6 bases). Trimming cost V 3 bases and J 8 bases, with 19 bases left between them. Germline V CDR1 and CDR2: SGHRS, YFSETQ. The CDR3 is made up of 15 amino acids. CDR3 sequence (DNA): TGCGCCAGCAGCTCCCCCGGGCCCCAAGCGGGTACGCAGTATTTT. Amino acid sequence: CASSSPGPQAGTQYF.

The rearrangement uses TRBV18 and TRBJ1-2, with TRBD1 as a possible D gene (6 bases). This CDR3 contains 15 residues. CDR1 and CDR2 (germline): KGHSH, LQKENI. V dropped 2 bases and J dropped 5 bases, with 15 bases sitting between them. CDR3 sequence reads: CASSPSQGPEYGYTF. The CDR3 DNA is TGTGCCAGCTCACCATCCCAGGGGCCAGAGTATGGCTACACCTTC.

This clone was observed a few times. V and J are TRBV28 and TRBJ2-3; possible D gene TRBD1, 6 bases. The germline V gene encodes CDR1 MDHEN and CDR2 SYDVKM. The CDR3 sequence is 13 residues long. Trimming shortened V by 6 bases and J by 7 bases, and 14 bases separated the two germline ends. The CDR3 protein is CASRRRGGNTQYF. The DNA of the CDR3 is TGTGCCAGCAGGCGCAGAGGGGGAAATACGCAGTATTTT. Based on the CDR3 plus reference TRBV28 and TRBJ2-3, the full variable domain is DVKVTQSSRYLVKRTGEKVFLECVQDMDHENMFWYRQDPGLGLRLIYFSYDVKMKEKGDIPEGYSVSREKKERFSLILESASTNQTSMYLCASRRRGGNTQYFGPGTRLTVL.

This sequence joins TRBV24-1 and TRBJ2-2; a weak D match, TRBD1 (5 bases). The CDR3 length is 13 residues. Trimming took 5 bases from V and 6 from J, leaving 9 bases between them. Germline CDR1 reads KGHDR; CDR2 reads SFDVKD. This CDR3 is CATSGDSAGELFF. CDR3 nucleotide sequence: TGTGCCACCAGTGGTGACAGCGCCGGGGAGCTGTTTTTT.

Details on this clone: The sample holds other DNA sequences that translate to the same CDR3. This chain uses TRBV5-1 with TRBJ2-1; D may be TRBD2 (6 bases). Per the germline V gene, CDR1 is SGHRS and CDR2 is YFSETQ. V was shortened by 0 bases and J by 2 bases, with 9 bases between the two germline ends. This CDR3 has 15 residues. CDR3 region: CASSLGGATYNEQFF. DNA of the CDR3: TGCGCCAGCAGCTTGGGCGGGGCGACCTACAATGAGCAGTTCTTC.

The CDR3, as DNA: TGTGCCAGCAGCGTAGGTCTTTCAACGGACTATGGCTACACCTTC. It codes for CASSVGLSTDYGYTF. The chain links TRBV9 to TRBJ1-2; D is uncertain. Germline loops: CDR1 SGDLS, CDR2 YYNGEE. V shed 0 bases and J shed 3 bases, with 12 bases lying between them. This CDR3 comprises 15 residues. Full variable domain (rest looked up from reference TRBV9 and TRBJ1-2): DSGVTQTPKHLITATGQRVTLRCSPRSGDLSVYWYQQSLDQGLQFLIQYYNGEERAKGNILERFSAQQFPDLHSELNLSSLELGDSALYFCASSVGLSTDYGYTFGSGTRLTVV.